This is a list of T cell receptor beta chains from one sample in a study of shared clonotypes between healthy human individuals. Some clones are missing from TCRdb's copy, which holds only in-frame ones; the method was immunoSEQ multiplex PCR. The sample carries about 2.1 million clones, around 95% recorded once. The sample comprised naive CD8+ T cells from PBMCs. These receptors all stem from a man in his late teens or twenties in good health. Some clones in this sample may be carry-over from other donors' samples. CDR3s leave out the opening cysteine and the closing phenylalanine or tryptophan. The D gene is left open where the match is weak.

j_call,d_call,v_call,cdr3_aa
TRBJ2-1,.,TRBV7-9,ASSLAKGRRLVVTEQF
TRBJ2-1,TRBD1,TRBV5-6,ASSFQGQLTYNEQF
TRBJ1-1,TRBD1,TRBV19,ASVQGYAAEAF
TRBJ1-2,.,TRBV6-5,ASSYSRWGSYGYT
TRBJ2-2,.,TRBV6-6,ASGGLLNTGELF
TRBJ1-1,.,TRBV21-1,ASSKIVVAEAF
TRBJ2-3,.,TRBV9,ASSVRSQGITDTQY
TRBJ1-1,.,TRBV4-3,ASSQDLNTEAF
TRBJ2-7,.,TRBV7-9,ASSLGAVEQY
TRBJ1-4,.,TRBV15,ATSRDAGFDNEKLF
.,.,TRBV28,ASSLLGLGQGSEQY
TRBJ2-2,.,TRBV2,ASRVEGGYTGELF
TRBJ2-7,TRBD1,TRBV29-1,SVWDRGYEQY
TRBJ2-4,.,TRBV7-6,ASSASTKNIQY
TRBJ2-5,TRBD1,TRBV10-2,ATRPPDRGQGETQY
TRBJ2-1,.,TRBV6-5,ASSYSSGGDQDKQF
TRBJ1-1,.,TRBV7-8,ASSLVSGFFLSDTEAF
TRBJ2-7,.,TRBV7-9,ASSPKAGNTLYEQY
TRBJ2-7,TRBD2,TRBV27,ASSPFRSGNYLEQY
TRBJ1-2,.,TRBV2,ASSEAPAPGYT
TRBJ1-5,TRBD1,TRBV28,ASSFQGVSNQPQH
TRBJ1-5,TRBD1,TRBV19,ASSTTGGRNQPQH
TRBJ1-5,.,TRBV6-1,ASRGWQGGSQPQH
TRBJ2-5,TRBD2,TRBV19,ASSTRNSGKETQY
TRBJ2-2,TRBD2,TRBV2,ASSQTSGRVRTGELF
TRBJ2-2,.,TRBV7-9,ASSLGGSRKNTGELF
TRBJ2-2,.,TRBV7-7,ASSLAMGRALNTGELF
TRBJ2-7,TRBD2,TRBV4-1,ASSQGGTSGASYEQY
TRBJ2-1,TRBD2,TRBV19,ASSIDPTSGSRGEQF
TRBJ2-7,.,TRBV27,ASSFGGAGDYEQY
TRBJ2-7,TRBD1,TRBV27,ASRGPGTGGIEQY
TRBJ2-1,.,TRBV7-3,ASSLGQTNEQF
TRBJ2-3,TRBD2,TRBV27,ASSDRTRGGGYADTQY
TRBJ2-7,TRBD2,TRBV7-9,ASSKPGRSGNEQY
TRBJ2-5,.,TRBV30,AWSTDWQETQY
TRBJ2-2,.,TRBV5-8,ASSRRRGELF
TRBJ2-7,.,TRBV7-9,ASSFRGAPLYEQY
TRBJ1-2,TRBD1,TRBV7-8,ASSIDRGANYGYT
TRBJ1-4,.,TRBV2,ASHPGPLYEKLF
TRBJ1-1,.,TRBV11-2,ASSLSTGGRGAF
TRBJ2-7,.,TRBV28,ASSFPGQAPYEQY
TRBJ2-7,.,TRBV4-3,ASSQRGQYYEQY
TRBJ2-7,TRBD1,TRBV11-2,ASSLRQGTSQEQY
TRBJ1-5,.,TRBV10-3,AISESMREGQPQH
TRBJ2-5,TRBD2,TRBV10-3,AISGETSGRETQY
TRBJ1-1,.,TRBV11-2,ASRGHRAESTEAF